This is a list of T cell receptor beta chains from one sample in a study of blood T cell repertoires in COVID-19. Generated by immunoSEQ multiplex PCR, the TCRdb table keeps only in-frame clones and is missing some. The sample has 54,000 or so clones, over 75% seen once. Sequences were obtained from peripheral blood. These receptors originate from a woman older than 75 with acute or convalescent COVID-19. The CDR3 runs from the conserved cysteine through the conserved F or W. The D gene is left open where the match is weak. Some rows mark clone size as missing; the rest say once, few, many or name a class of expanded clone.

d_call: .
j_call: TRBJ1-1
v_call: TRBV19
clone_size: .
cdr3_nt: TGTGCCAGTAGTGAGGACACTGAAGCTTTCTTT
cdr3_aa: CASSEDTEAFF

d_call: .
j_call: TRBJ1-3
v_call: TRBV7-8
clone_size: .
cdr3_nt: TGTGCCAGCAGCCCGATACAGGGATCGGGAAACACCATATATTTT
cdr3_aa: CASSPIQGSGNTIYF

d_call: .
j_call: TRBJ1-1
v_call: TRBV29-1
clone_size: .
cdr3_nt: TGCAGCGTTCGGACCCCCGAGGGCGCTTTCTTT
cdr3_aa: CSVRTPEGAFF

d_call: .
j_call: TRBJ1-2
v_call: TRBV18
clone_size: .
cdr3_nt: TGTGCCAGCTCACTACAGGGCCCCATGGGAGGCTACACCTTC
cdr3_aa: CASSLQGPMGGYTF

d_call: .
j_call: TRBJ2-6
v_call: TRBV5-1
clone_size: few
cdr3_nt: TGCGCCAGCAGCTTGTCCAGGCCATCCGGGGCCAACGTCCTGACTTTC
cdr3_aa: CASSLSRPSGANVLTF

d_call: .
j_call: TRBJ1-1
v_call: TRBV18
clone_size: .
cdr3_nt: TGTGCCAGCTCCCCCCCAAGGGCAGGGACTGAAGCTTTCTTT
cdr3_aa: CASSPPRAGTEAFF

d_call: .
j_call: TRBJ1-6
v_call: TRBV28
clone_size: few
cdr3_nt: TGTGCCAGCAGACAGATCCAGGGAACAGGTTCACCCCTCCACTTT
cdr3_aa: CASRQIQGTGSPLHF

d_call: .
j_call: TRBJ2-2
v_call: TRBV28
clone_size: few
cdr3_nt: TGTGCCAGCAGTTTGTTGTTAGGAGTAGGGAACACCGGGGAGCTGTTTTTT
cdr3_aa: CASSLLLGVGNTGELFF

d_call: .
j_call: TRBJ2-2
v_call: TRBV27
clone_size: .
cdr3_nt: TGTGCCAGCAGGACTGATGAAGGGGGTGATAGGGGGGAGCTGTTTTTT
cdr3_aa: CASRTDEGGDRGELFF

d_call: .
j_call: TRBJ2-7
v_call: TRBV30
clone_size: .
cdr3_nt: TGTGCCTGGAGTGCGAGACAGAGCTCCTACGAGCAGTACTTC
cdr3_aa: CAWSARQSSYEQYF

d_call: TRBD2
j_call: TRBJ2-7
v_call: TRBV9
clone_size: few
cdr3_nt: TGTGCCAGCAGCGTAGGGGAGGGTTTGGAGCAGTACTTC
cdr3_aa: CASSVGEGLEQYF

d_call: .
j_call: TRBJ2-5
v_call: TRBV7-2
clone_size: .
cdr3_nt: TGTGCCAGCAGCTTAGCTGCCAGGGAGACCCAGTACTTC
cdr3_aa: CASSLAARETQYF